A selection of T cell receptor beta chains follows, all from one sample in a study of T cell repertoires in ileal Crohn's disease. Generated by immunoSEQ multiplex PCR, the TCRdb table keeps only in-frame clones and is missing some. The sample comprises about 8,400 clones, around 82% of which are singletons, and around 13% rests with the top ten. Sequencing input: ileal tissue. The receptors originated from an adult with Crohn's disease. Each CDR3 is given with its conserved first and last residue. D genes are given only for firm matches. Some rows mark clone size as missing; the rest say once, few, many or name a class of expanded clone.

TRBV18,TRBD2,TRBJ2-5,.,CASSREPGLAGGQETQYF,TGTGCCAGCTCACGTGAGCCCGGGCTAGCGGGAGGCCAAGAGACCCAGTACTTC
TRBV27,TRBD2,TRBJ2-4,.,CASSSYGTSGRSAKNIQYF,TGTGCCAGCAGTTCATATGGGACTAGCGGGAGATCGGCCAAAAACATTCAGTACTTC
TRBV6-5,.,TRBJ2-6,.,CASSYAAGTGANVLTF,TGTGCCAGCAGTTACGCCGCAGGGACTGGGGCCAACGTCCTGACTTTC
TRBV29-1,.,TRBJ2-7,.,CSVAGGLVSLEQYF,TGCAGCGTTGCGGGCGGGCTCGTATCGCTGGAGCAGTACTTC
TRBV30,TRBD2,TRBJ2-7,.,CAVSPGASGSYEQYF,TGTGCCGTCTCACCGGGGGCTAGCGGGAGTTACGAGCAGTACTTC
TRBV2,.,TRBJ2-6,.,CASIRDRVSSGANVLTF,TGTGCCAGCATACGGGACCGAGTTAGCTCTGGGGCCAACGTCCTGACTTTC
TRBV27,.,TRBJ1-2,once,CASSLSPTRRGYTF,TGTGCCAGCAGTTTATCCCCTACCCGGAGGGGCTACACCTTC
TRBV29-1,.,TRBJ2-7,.,CSVEPGAGEQYF,TGCAGCGTTGAACCGGGGGCAGGGGAGCAGTACTTC
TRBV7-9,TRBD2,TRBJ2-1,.,CASSGLAGSSYNEQFF,TGTGCCAGCAGTGGACTAGCGGGGAGCTCCTACAATGAGCAGTTCTTC
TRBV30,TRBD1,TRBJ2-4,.,CAWREQGAENIQYF,TGTGCCTGGAGAGAACAGGGGGCGGAAAACATTCAGTACTTC
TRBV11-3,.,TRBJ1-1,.,CASSLGGNTEAFF,TGTGCCAGCAGCTTAGGGGGGAACACTGAAGCTTTCTTT
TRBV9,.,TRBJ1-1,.,CASSVQGGTEAFF,TGTGCCAGCAGCGTCCAGGGAGGCACTGAAGCTTTCTTT
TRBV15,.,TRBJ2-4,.,CTTSRAELAKNIQYF,TGTACCACCAGCAGAGCCGAACTAGCCAAAAACATTCAGTACTTC
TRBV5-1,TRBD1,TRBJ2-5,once,CASSRAQGAGETQYF,TGCGCCAGCAGCCGCGCACAGGGGGCGGGAGAGACCCAGTACTTC
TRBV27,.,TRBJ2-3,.,CASSLWASVSTDTQYF,TGTGCCAGCAGTTTATGGGCTAGCGTTAGCACAGATACGCAGTATTTT
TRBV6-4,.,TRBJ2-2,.,CASSDAADTGELFF,TGTGCCAGCAGTGACGCGGCGGACACCGGGGAGCTGTTTTTT
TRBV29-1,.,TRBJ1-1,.,CSVVGQRPEAFF,TGCAGCGTTGTTGGACAGAGGCCTGAAGCTTTCTTT
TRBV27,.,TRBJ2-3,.,CASSLSWGADTQYF,TGTGCCAGCAGTTTATCGTGGGGAGCAGATACGCAGTATTTT
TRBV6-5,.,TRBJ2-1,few,CASSYSQADNEQFF,TGTGCCAGCAGTTACTCCCAAGCGGACAATGAGCAGTTCTTC
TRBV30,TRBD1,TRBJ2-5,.,CAWRRTGVKTQYF,TGTGCCTGGAGGAGGACAGGGGTAAAGACCCAGTACTTC
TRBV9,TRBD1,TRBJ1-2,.,CASSAGTVNGYTF,TGTGCCAGCAGCGCCGGGACAGTGAATGGCTACACCTTC
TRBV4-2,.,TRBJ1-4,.,CASSQVGQLDEKLFF,TGTGCCAGCAGCCAAGTTGGCCAGTTGGATGAAAAACTGTTTTTT
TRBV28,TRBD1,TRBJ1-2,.,CASSEGQGPVYGYTF,TGTGCCAGCAGTGAGGGACAGGGTCCCGTCTATGGCTACACCTTC
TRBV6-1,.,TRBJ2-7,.,CASSGTIGYEQYF,TGTGCCAGCAGCGGGACCATCGGGTACGAGCAGTACTTC
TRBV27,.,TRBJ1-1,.,CASSPTLILGAAEAFF,TGTGCCAGCAGTCCAACCCTGATCCTGGGAGCTGCTGAAGCTTTCTTT
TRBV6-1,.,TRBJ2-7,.,CASSDGTPPEQYF,TGTGCCAGCAGTGACGGGACCCCCCCGGAGCAGTACTTC
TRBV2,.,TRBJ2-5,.,CASSERERETQYF,TGTGCCAGCAGTGAGCGGGAAAGAGAGACCCAGTACTTC